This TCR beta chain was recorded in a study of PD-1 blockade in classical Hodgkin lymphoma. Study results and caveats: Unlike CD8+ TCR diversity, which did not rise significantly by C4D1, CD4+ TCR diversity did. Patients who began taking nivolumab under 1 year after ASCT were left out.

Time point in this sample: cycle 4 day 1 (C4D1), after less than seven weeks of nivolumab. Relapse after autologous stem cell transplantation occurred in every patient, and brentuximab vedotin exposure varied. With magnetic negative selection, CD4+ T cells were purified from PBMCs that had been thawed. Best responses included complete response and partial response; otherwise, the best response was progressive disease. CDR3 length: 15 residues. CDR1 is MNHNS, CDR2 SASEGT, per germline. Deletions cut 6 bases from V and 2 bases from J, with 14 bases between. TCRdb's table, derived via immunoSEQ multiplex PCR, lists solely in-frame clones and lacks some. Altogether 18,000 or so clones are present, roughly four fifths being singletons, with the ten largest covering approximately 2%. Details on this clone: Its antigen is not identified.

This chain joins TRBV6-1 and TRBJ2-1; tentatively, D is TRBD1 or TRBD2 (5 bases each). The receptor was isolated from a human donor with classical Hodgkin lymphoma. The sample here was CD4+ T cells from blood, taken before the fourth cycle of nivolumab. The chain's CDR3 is CASRDWGFTYNEQFF. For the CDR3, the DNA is TGTGCCAGCAGGGATTGGGGGTTCACCTACAATGAGCAGTTCTTC.